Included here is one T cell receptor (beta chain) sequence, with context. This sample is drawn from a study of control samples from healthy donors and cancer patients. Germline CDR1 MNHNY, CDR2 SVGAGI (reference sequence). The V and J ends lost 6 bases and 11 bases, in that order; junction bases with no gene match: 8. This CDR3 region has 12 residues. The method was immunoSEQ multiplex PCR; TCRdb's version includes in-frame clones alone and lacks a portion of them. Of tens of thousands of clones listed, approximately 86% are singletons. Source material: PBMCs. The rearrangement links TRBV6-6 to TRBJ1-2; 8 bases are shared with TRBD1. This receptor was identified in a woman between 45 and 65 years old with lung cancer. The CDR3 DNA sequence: TGTGCCAGCAGACAGGGGGATCTAGGGTACACCTTC. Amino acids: CASRQGDLGYTF.